This T cell receptor beta chain was observed in a study of graft-versus-host responses after intestinal transplantation. Study details: Recipients obtained multivisceral, liver-intestinal, or isolated intestinal transplants. The recipients all started with anti-thymocyte globulin induction and then took tacrolimus and steroids for roughly three years.

Study results and caveats: GvH clones were found in recipient marrow; some appeared first in ileum or blood. Clonal ratios of graft-versus-host to host-versus-graft in allografts were high for patients exhibiting graft-donor T cell macrochimerism.

Trimming took 5 bases from V and 10 from J; bases not matched to a gene: 5. Germline V lookup: CDR1 PRHDT, CDR2 FYEKMQ (reference sequence). This CDR3 spans 14 amino acids. The table came from immunoSEQ multiplex PCR; TCRdb's copy has only in-frame clones and leaves some out. The data contain approximately 86,000 clones, 92% of them singletons. Remarks on this clone: Its specificity is not known.

The source was unstimulated CD8+ T cells sorted from spleen or lymph node cells, collected before transplant. The chain joins TRBV13 to TRBJ2-1; 13 bases agree with TRBD2. This sequence originates from a human donor who was the organ donor for an intestinal transplant. CDR3 coding DNA: TGTGCCAGCAGCGGGGGACTAGCGGGGAAAGAGCAGTTCTTC. This encodes CASSGGLAGKEQFF. The variable domain in full, completed from reference TRBV13 and TRBJ2-1, reads AAGVIQSPRHLIKEKRETATLKCYPIPRHDTVYWYQQGPGQDPQFLISFYEKMQSDKGSIPDRFSAQQFSDYHSELNMSSLELGDSALYFCASSGGLAGKEQFFGPGTRLTVL.